This is a list of T cell receptor beta chains from one sample in a study of shared clonotypes between healthy human individuals. Repertoires were generated with immunoSEQ multiplex PCR, while TCRdb's copy carries only in-frame clones and drops some. The table lists around 2,100,000 clones, about 95% of them singletons, with more than 0.9% in the top ten. The source material was naive CD8+ T cells sorted from blood. The origin of the receptors is a young man in good health. CDR3s include the opening cysteine and the closing phenylalanine or tryptophan. A D gene is named only where the DNA matches it firmly. Not every row has a clone size; where given, it reads once, few, many or a size class.

clone size: -
J gene: TRBJ2-3
D gene: -
V gene: TRBV4-1
CDR3 protein: CASAGGADTQYF
CDR3 DNA: TGCGCCAGCGCCGGGGGAGCAGATACGCAGTATTTT

clone size: -
J gene: TRBJ2-1
D gene: -
V gene: TRBV9
CDR3 protein: CASSVAPDEQFF
CDR3 DNA: TGTGCCAGCAGCGTAGCGCCAGATGAGCAGTTCTTC

clone size: -
J gene: TRBJ1-2
D gene: -
V gene: TRBV19
CDR3 protein: CASSPEGWYGYTF
CDR3 DNA: TGTGCCAGTAGCCCCGAGGGTTGGTATGGCTACACCTTC

clone size: -
J gene: TRBJ2-7
D gene: TRBD1
V gene: TRBV28
CDR3 protein: CASSYYRDRVMDEQYF
CDR3 DNA: TGTGCCAGCAGTTACTATAGGGACAGGGTAATGGACGAGCAGTACTTC

clone size: once
J gene: TRBJ2-7
D gene: -
V gene: TRBV28
CDR3 protein: CASSLNWEQYF
CDR3 DNA: TGTGCCAGCAGTTTAAACTGGGAGCAGTACTTC

clone size: -
J gene: TRBJ2-5
D gene: -
V gene: TRBV12-2
CDR3 protein: CASRLAPSRGGSETQYF
CDR3 DNA: TGTGCAAGTCGCTTAGCGCCGTCCCGGGGGGGTAGTGAGACCCAGTACTTC

clone size: -
J gene: TRBJ1-2
D gene: -
V gene: TRBV9
CDR3 protein: CASSVADAAGGYTF
CDR3 DNA: TGTGCCAGCAGCGTAGCGGACGCCGCTGGAGGCTACACCTTC

clone size: -
J gene: TRBJ1-1
D gene: -
V gene: TRBV27
CDR3 protein: CASSSLFGGMGGGTEAFF
CDR3 DNA: TGTGCCAGCAGTTCCCTTTTTGGGGGGATGGGCGGGGGGACTGAAGCTTTCTTT

clone size: -
J gene: TRBJ2-7
D gene: TRBD2
V gene: TRBV6-1
CDR3 protein: CASSEWMLAGGYEQYF
CDR3 DNA: TGTGCCAGCAGTGAATGGATGCTAGCGGGAGGGTACGAGCAGTACTTC

clone size: -
J gene: TRBJ2-1
D gene: TRBD2
V gene: TRBV6-5
CDR3 protein: CASTLAGADNEQFF
CDR3 DNA: TGTGCCAGCACTCTAGCGGGGGCCGACAATGAGCAGTTCTTC

clone size: -
J gene: TRBJ2-3
D gene: TRBD2
V gene: TRBV7-9
CDR3 protein: CASSATSVIITDTQYF
CDR3 DNA: TGTGCCAGCAGCGCGACTAGCGTGATTATCACAGATACGCAGTATTTT

clone size: -
J gene: TRBJ2-3
D gene: -
V gene: TRBV30
CDR3 protein: CAWEFTDTQYF
CDR3 DNA: TGTGCCTGGGAGTTCACAGATACGCAGTATTTT

clone size: -
J gene: TRBJ2-7
D gene: -
V gene: TRBV9
CDR3 protein: CASSVGIGSEQYF
CDR3 DNA: TGTGCCAGCAGCGTAGGAATAGGTTCTGAGCAGTACTTC

clone size: -
J gene: TRBJ2-7
D gene: TRBD1
V gene: TRBV27
CDR3 protein: CASSSRQGGYEQYF
CDR3 DNA: TGTGCCAGCAGTTCCCGACAGGGGGGCTACGAGCAGTACTTC

clone size: once
J gene: TRBJ2-7
D gene: -
V gene: TRBV30
CDR3 protein: CAWSVQGGYEQYF
CDR3 DNA: TGTGCCTGGAGTGTCCAGGGAGGCTACGAGCAGTACTTC

clone size: -
J gene: TRBJ2-5
D gene: -
V gene: TRBV5-6
CDR3 protein: CASTIGDSGETQYF
CDR3 DNA: TGTGCCAGCACCATAGGAGACAGCGGGGAGACCCAGTACTTC

clone size: -
J gene: TRBJ2-5
D gene: -
V gene: TRBV28
CDR3 protein: CASSSPPLEETQYF
CDR3 DNA: TGTGCCAGCAGTTCACCCCCCCTCGAAGAGACCCAGTACTTC

clone size: -
J gene: TRBJ2-7
D gene: -
V gene: TRBV10-2
CDR3 protein: CASSESHGTYEQYF
CDR3 DNA: TGCGCCAGCAGTGAGTCGCACGGGACCTACGAGCAGTACTTC

clone size: -
J gene: TRBJ1-4
D gene: -
V gene: TRBV5-3
CDR3 protein: CARPGEFLRIFNEKLFF
CDR3 DNA: TGTGCCAGACCCGGGGAATTCTTACGGATCTTCAATGAAAAACTGTTTTTT

clone size: -
J gene: TRBJ1-1
D gene: -
V gene: TRBV10-3
CDR3 protein: CAISDLGVRTEAFF
CDR3 DNA: TGTGCCATCAGTGACCTAGGGGTACGCACTGAAGCTTTCTTT

clone size: -
J gene: TRBJ2-7
D gene: TRBD1
V gene: TRBV6-6
CDR3 protein: CASSGQGSSYEQYF
CDR3 DNA: TGTGCCAGCAGCGGACAGGGTTCCTCCTACGAGCAGTACTTC

clone size: -
J gene: TRBJ2-2
D gene: -
V gene: TRBV7-3
CDR3 protein: CASSVKAGELFF
CDR3 DNA: TGTGCCAGCAGCGTCAAGGCCGGGGAGCTGTTTTTT

clone size: -
J gene: TRBJ1-3
D gene: -
V gene: TRBV7-6
CDR3 protein: CASGMSGRSSGNTIYF
CDR3 DNA: TGTGCCAGCGGGATGAGCGGACGGAGCTCTGGAAACACCATATATTTT

clone size: -
J gene: TRBJ2-1
D gene: -
V gene: TRBV4-3
CDR3 protein: CASSQEAIAGASYNEQFF
CDR3 DNA: TGCGCCAGCAGCCAAGAGGCTATTGCAGGGGCCTCCTACAATGAGCAGTTCTTC

clone size: -
J gene: TRBJ2-7
D gene: -
V gene: TRBV7-9
CDR3 protein: CASSFRGTYEQYF
CDR3 DNA: TGTGCCAGCAGCTTCCGGGGCACCTACGAGCAGTACTTC

clone size: -
J gene: TRBJ2-7
D gene: -
V gene: TRBV4-3
CDR3 protein: CASSQDRQGVEQYF
CDR3 DNA: TGCGCCAGCAGCCAAGACAGGCAGGGTGTCGAGCAGTACTTC

clone size: -
J gene: TRBJ2-3
D gene: -
V gene: TRBV28
CDR3 protein: CASSFYKASLSDTQYF
CDR3 DNA: TGTGCCAGCAGTTTTTACAAGGCTAGCTTATCAGATACGCAGTATTTT

clone size: -
J gene: TRBJ2-7
D gene: -
V gene: TRBV5-1
CDR3 protein: CASSLVSGSYEQYF
CDR3 DNA: TGCGCCAGCAGCTTGGTTTCGGGGAGCTACGAGCAGTACTTC

clone size: -
J gene: TRBJ2-7
D gene: TRBD1
V gene: TRBV6-1
CDR3 protein: CASSEFPGTGITYEQYF
CDR3 DNA: TGTGCCAGCAGTGAGTTCCCCGGGACAGGAATAACCTACGAGCAGTACTTC

clone size: -
J gene: TRBJ2-6
D gene: TRBD1
V gene: TRBV7-8
CDR3 protein: CASSLWSGGVPEGANVLTF
CDR3 DNA: TGTGCCAGCAGCTTATGGTCAGGGGGCGTCCCAGAGGGGGCCAACGTCCTGACTTTC

clone size: -
J gene: TRBJ2-7
D gene: TRBD2
V gene: TRBV4-3
CDR3 protein: CASSQDWHGTSGEQYF
CDR3 DNA: TGCGCCAGCAGCCAAGATTGGCACGGGACTAGCGGCGAGCAGTACTTC

clone size: few
J gene: TRBJ2-7
D gene: TRBD2
V gene: TRBV9
CDR3 protein: CASSVGGTTYEQYF
CDR3 DNA: TGTGCCAGCAGCGTAGGCGGGACTACCTACGAGCAGTACTTC

clone size: -
J gene: TRBJ2-7
D gene: -
V gene: TRBV5-5
CDR3 protein: CASSYVNDYEQYF
CDR3 DNA: TGTGCCAGCAGCTACGTGAATGACTACGAGCAGTACTTC

clone size: -
J gene: TRBJ2-7
D gene: -
V gene: TRBV6-5
CDR3 protein: CASSYSQGLYEQYF
CDR3 DNA: TGTGCCAGCAGTTACTCTCAGGGCCTCTACGAGCAGTACTTC

clone size: -
J gene: TRBJ2-7
D gene: TRBD2
V gene: TRBV12-5
CDR3 protein: CASGTPGLASTHYEQYF
CDR3 DNA: TGTGCTAGTGGTACACCGGGACTAGCTTCGACCCACTACGAGCAGTACTTC

clone size: -
J gene: TRBJ2-5
D gene: TRBD2
V gene: TRBV9
CDR3 protein: CASSVGVLAGGQETQYF
CDR3 DNA: TGTGCCAGCAGCGTAGGTGTCCTAGCGGGGGGTCAAGAGACCCAGTACTTC

clone size: once
J gene: TRBJ2-1
D gene: TRBD2
V gene: TRBV7-6
CDR3 protein: CASSLFGTSGRVYEQFF
CDR3 DNA: TGTGCCAGCAGCTTATTTGGGACTAGCGGGAGGGTCTATGAGCAGTTCTTC

clone size: -
J gene: TRBJ2-2
D gene: TRBD1
V gene: TRBV6-5
CDR3 protein: CATGTGMANTGELFF
CDR3 DNA: TGTGCCACCGGGACAGGGATGGCAAACACCGGGGAGCTGTTTTTT

clone size: -
J gene: TRBJ2-7
D gene: TRBD1
V gene: TRBV4-3
CDR3 protein: CASSQERQGSYEQYF
CDR3 DNA: TGCGCCAGCAGCCAAGAGAGACAGGGTTCCTACGAGCAGTACTTC